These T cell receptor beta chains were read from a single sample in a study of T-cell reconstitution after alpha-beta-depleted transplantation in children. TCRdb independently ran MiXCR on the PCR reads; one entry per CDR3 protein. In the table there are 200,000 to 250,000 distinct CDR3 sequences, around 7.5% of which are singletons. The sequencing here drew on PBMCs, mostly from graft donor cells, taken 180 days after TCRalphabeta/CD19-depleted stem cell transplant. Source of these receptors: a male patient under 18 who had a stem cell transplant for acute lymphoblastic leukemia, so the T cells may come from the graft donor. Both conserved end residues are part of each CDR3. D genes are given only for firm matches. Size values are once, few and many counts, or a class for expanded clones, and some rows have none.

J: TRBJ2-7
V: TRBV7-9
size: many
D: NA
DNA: TGTGCCAGCAGCTCCTGGGATCGGGGGCCGGACGAGCAGTACTTC
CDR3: CASSSWDRGPDEQYF

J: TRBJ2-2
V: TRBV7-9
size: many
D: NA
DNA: TGTGCCAGCAGCCCTAGGACAAACACCGGGGAGCTGTTTTTT
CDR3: CASSPRTNTGELFF

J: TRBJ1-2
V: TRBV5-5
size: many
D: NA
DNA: TGTGCCAGCAGCTTGGGGCCAGGGGTGGACTACACCTTC
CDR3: CASSLGPGVDYTF

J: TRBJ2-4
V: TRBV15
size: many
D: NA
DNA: TGTGCCGTCGGCACCTGGGACAAAAACATTCAGTACTTC
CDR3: CAVGTWDKNIQYF

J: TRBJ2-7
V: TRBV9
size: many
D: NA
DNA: TGTGCCAGCAGCGTAGCTGGGCCCCAGGGTTTCTCCTACGAGCAGTACTTC
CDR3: CASSVAGPQGFSYEQYF

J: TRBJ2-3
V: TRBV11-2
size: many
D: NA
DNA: TGTGCCAGCAGCTTAGCCCAGGGCCTCAGCACAGATACGCAGTATTTT
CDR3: CASSLAQGLSTDTQYF

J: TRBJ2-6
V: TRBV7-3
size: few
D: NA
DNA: TGTGCCAGCAGCTTCCACACTCCCTCTGGGGCCAACGTCCTGACTTTC
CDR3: CASSFHTPSGANVLTF

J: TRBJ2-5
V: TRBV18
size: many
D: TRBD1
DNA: TGTGCCAGCGCAGGACAGGGGGCGAGGGAGACCCAGTACTTC
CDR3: CASAGQGARETQYF

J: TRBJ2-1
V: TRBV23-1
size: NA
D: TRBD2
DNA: TGCGCCAGCAGTCAAGGTCTAGCGGGAGCCTACAATGAGCAGTTCTTC
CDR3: CASSQGLAGAYNEQFF

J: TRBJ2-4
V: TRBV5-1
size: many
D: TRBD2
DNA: TGCGCCAGCAGCTTGGAAAGGTCGCGGGGCGGGAGAACCAAAAACATTCAGTACTTC
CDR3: CASSLERSRGGRTKNIQYF

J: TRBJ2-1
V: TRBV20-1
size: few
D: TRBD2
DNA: TGCAGTGCTAGTCTACTAGCGGGGGCTTACTCCTACAATGAGCAGTTCTTC
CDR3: CSASLLAGAYSYNEQFF

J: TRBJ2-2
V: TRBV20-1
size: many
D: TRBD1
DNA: TGCAGTGCTCCACCCAAACACAGGGGAAGGTCCACCGGGGAGCTGTTTTTT
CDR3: CSAPPKHRGRSTGELFF

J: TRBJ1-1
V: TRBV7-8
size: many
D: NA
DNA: TGTGCCAGCAGGTCCGATCCACGGGCGCGGGGCCCGAACACTGAAGCTTTCTTT
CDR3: CASRSDPRARGPNTEAFF

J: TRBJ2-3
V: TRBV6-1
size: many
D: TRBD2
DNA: TGTGCCAGTGCCGTTCGGGGGGGTCTCACAGATACGCAGTATTTT
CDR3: CASAVRGGLTDTQYF

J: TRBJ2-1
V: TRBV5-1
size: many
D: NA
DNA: TGCGCCAGCAGCTTGCGCGGGCCGAGGGCATATGAGCAGTTCTTC
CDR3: CASSLRGPRAYEQFF

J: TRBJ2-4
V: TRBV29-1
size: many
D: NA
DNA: TGCAGCCCCCCTCTGGGCTACAGTTCCAAAAACATTCAGTACTTC
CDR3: CSPPLGYSSKNIQYF

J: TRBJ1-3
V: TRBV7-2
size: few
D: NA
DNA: TGTGCCAGTCAGCCTGGAAGGGGGAAGAATGGAAACACCATATATTTT
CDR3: CASQPGRGKNGNTIYF

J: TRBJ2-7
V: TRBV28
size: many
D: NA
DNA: TGTGCCAGCAGTTGGGTTTCCTACGAGCAGTACTTC
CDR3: CASSWVSYEQYF

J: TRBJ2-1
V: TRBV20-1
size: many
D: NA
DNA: TGCAGTGCCTCCACGACTAGAAGGAACAATGAGCAGTTCTTC
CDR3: CSASTTRRNNEQFF

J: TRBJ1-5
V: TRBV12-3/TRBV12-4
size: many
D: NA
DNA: TGTGCCAGCAGTTTGTGGGGTGATCAACAGCCCCAGCATTTT
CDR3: CASSLWGDQQPQHF

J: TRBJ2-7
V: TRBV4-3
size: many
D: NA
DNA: TGCGCCAGCAGCCAAGGAACTCCATTTTACGAGCAGTACTTC
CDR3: CASSQGTPFYEQYF

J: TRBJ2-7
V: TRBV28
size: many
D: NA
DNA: TGTGCCAGCAAGGGCAGGACAGTGATATACGAGCAGTACTTC
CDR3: CASKGRTVIYEQYF

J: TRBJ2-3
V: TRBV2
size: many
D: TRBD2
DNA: TGTGCCAGCAGGCCCGTCGTAGCGGGGGGGCCATTGGATACGCAGTATTTT
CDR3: CASRPVVAGGPLDTQYF

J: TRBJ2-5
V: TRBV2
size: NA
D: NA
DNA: TGTGCCAGCAACAGGGTAGAGACCCAGTACTTC
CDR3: CASNRVETQYF

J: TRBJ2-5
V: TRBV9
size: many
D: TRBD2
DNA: TGTGCCAGCAGCGTAGGCAAAGGACTAGCGGGGCCCTTCTACCAAGAGACCCAGTACTTC
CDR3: CASSVGKGLAGPFYQETQYF

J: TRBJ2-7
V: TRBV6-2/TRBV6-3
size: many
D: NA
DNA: TGTGCCAGCAGGAGACAGGCCACCTACGAGCAGTACTTC
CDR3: CASRRQATYEQYF

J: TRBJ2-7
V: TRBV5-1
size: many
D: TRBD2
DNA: TGCGCCAGCAGCTTGGGCCTAGCGGGAGGCGAGCAGTACTTC
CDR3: CASSLGLAGGEQYF

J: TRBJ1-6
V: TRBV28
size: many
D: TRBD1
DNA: TGTGCCAGCAGTTTGCCCCAGGGGGCGGGGTCACCCCTCCACTTT
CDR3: CASSLPQGAGSPLHF

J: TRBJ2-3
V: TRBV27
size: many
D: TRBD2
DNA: TGTGCCAGCAGTACATTGATTGGGACTAGCGGGGGTATGACAGATACGCAGTATTTT
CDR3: CASSTLIGTSGGMTDTQYF